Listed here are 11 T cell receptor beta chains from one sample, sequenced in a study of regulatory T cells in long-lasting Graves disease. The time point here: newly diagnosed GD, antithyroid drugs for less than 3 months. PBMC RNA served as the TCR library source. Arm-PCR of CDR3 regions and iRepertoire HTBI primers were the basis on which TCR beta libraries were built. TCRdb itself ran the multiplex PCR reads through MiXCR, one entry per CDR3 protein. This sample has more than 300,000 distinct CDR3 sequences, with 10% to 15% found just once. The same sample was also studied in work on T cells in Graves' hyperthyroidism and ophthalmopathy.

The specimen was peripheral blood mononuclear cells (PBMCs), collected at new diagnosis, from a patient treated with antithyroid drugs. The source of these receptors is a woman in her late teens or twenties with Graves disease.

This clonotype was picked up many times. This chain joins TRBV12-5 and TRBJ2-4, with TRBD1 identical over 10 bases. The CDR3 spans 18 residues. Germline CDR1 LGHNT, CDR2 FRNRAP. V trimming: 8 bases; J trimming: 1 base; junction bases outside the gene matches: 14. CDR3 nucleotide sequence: TGTGCTAGTCAACCGGACAGGGGGACTCTTGAGGCCAAAAACATTCAGTACTTC. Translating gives CASQPDRGTLEAKNIQYF.

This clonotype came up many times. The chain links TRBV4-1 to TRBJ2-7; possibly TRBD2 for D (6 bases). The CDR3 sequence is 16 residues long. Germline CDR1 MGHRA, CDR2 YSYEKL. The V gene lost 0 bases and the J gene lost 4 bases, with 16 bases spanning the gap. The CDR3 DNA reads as TGCGCCAGCAGCCAAGAGGTTCGGGGGTTTGGGTACGAGCAGTACGTC. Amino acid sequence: CASSQEVRGFGYEQYV.

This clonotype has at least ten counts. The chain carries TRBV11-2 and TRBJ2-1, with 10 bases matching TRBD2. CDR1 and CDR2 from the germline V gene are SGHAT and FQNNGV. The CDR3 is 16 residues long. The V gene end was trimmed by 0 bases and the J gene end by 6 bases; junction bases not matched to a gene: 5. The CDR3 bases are TGTGCCAGCAGCTTAGATGGCCTAGCGGGGGTCAATGAGCAGTTCTTC. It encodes CASSLDGLAGVNEQFF.

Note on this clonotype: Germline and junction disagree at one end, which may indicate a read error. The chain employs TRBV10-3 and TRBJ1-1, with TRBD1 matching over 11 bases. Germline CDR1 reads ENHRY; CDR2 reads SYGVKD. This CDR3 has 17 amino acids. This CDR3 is CAIRKHQSGQGDTEALF. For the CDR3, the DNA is TGTGCCATCAGAAAGCATCAGTCGGGACAGGGGGACACTGAAGCTCTCTTT.

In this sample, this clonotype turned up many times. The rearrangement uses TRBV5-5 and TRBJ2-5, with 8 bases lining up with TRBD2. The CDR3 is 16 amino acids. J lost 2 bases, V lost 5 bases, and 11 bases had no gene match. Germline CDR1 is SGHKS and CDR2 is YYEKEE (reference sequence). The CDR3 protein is CASSLSGGLLQETQYF. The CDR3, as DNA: TGTGCCAGCAGTTTGAGCGGGGGCCTCCTTCAAGAGACCCAGTACTTC. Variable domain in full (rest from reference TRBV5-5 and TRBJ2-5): DAGVTQSPTHLIKTRGQQVTLRCSPISGHKSVSWYQQVLGQGPQFIFQYYEKEERGRGNFPDRFSARQFPNYSSELNVNALLLGDSALYLCASSLSGGLLQETQYFGPGTRLLVL.

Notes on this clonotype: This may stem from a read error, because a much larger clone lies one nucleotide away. This chain's CDR3 is CAGSLEAGGYEQYF. DNA for the CDR3: TGTGCCGGCAGCTTAGAAGCGGGAGGGTACGAGCAGTACTTC. The rearrangement joins TRBV7-6 to TRBJ2-7, with TRBD2 identical over 10 bases. There are 14 residues in the CDR3. Germline V gene lookup returns CDR1 SGHVS and CDR2 FNYEAQ.

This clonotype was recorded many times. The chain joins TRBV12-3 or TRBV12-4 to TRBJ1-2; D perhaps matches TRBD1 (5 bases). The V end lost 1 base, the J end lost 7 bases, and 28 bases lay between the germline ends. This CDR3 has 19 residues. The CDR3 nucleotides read TGTGCCAGCAGTTTAGTCCACGTTCCAGGGAGAGGCGAAATGCCTGGCTACACCTTC. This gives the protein CASSLVHVPGRGEMPGYTF.

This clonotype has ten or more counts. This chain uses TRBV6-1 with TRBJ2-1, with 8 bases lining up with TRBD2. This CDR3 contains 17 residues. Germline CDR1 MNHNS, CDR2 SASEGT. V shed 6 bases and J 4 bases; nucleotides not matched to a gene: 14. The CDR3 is CASSNLEGPSGYNEQFF. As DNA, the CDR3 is TGTGCCAGCAGCAACCTCGAAGGGCCTAGCGGGTACAATGAGCAGTTCTTC.

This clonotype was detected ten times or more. Written as DNA, the CDR3 is TGTGCCAGCAGCGGTTTGTACAGGGGAAGGCGGATAGCCAAAAACATTCAGTACTTC. Translating it yields CASSGLYRGRRIAKNIQYF. The rearrangement links TRBV12-3 or TRBV12-4 to TRBJ2-4, with 7 nucleotides matching TRBD1. This CDR3 region has 19 residues. V dropped 6 bases and J dropped 0; count of bases not matched to a gene: 17.

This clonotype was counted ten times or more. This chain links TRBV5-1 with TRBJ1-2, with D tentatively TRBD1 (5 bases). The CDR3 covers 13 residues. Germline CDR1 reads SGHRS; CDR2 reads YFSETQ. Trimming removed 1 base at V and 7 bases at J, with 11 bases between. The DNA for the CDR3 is TGCGCCAGCAGCTTGTCCAGGGTCCGTGGCTACACCTTC. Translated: CASSLSRVRGYTF.

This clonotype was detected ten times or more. CDR3 in DNA: TGTGCCAGCAGCCATTCATTCGGAGCCGAGCAGTACGTC. Protein product: CASSHSFGAEQYV. This sequence joins TRBV6-1 and TRBJ2-7; no reliable D call. This CDR3 has 13 residues. Germline V CDR1 and CDR2: MNHNS, SASEGT. V shed 6 bases and J shed 6 bases, with 15 bases lying between them.